This T cell receptor beta chain derives from a study of kidney transplant recipient with SARS-CoV-2 infection. About this clonotype itself: Given a much more abundant clone one base away, this may be a read error.

In TCRdb, the reads were re-called with MiXCR into one record per CDR3 protein. The table includes fewer than 250,000 distinct CDR3 sequences, 29% detected once. The sequences come from a blood sample, collected at baseline and on day 111 from a kidney transplant recipient. The source is a male patient between 25 and 40 years old who had COVID-19 and was a kidney transplant recipient. The graft donor may account for some of the T cells.

The CDR3 spells CTSSSGLGSSYNEQFF. The CDR3, as DNA: TGTACCAGCAGTTCCGGACTAGGGAGCTCCTACAATGAGCAGTTCTTC. The chain links TRBV7-9 to TRBJ2-1, with 7 bases matching TRBD2. Germline V gene lookup returns CDR1 SEHNR and CDR2 FQNEAQ (reference sequence). The CDR3 spans 16 residues.